These 8 T cell receptor beta chains share one sample of origin, sequenced in a study of blood T cell repertoires in COVID-19. Clones were sequenced by immunoSEQ multiplex PCR, and TCRdb holds only the in-frame ones, with some missing. The table shows some 150,000 clones, with roughly 84% occurring only once. Sequenced material: PBMCs or T cells enriched from blood (not recorded which). Receptors were obtained from a woman in her forties or fifties who had been exposed to COVID-19.

The chain is built from TRBV28 and TRBJ1-5, with D possibly TRBD1 on 5 matching bases. CDR1 and CDR2 from the germline V gene are MDHEN and SYDVKM. The V end lost 5 bases, the J end lost 1 base, and 9 bases lay between the germline ends. CDR3 length equals 14 residues. The CDR3 loop reads CASSRGGSNQPQHF. CDR3 coding DNA: TGTGCCAGCAGTAGGGGAGGGAGCAATCAGCCCCAGCATTTT.

The chain links TRBV27 to TRBJ1-4; D might be TRBD1 (5 bases). The germline V gene has CDR1 MNHEY and CDR2 SMNVEV (reference sequence). Trimming took 7 bases from V and 3 from J, leaving 18 bases between them. This CDR3 is 16 amino acids long. The CDR3, as DNA: TGTGCCAGCAAGCCGTGGCGGGGGGTAGCTAATGAAAAACTGTTTTTT. This translates into CASKPWRGVANEKLFF.

This clone was counted a single time. The genes are TRBV7-6 and TRBJ2-7; TRBD2 aligns across 9 bases. The V segment lost 5 bases and the J segment 4 bases; nucleotides outside the gene matches: 6. CDR1 and CDR2 from the germline V gene are SGHVS and FNYEAQ. This CDR3 region has 14 residues. In DNA form, the CDR3 reads TGTGCCAGCAGCCCTCGCCTAGCGGGATACGAGCAGTACTTC. Its protein is CASSPRLAGYEQYF.

The chain carries TRBV28 and TRBJ1-1; D is perhaps TRBD1 (6 bases). Germline V lookup: CDR1 MDHEN, CDR2 SYDVKM. This CDR3 is 12 amino acids long. The V end was cut by 11 bases, the J end by 5 bases, with 15 bases between. The CDR3 sequence is CAGKGVWTEAFF. The CDR3, as DNA: TGTGCCGGAAAGGGGGTATGGACTGAAGCTTTCTTT.

This sequence joins TRBV5-1 and TRBJ2-2; D might be TRBD1 (6 bases). The CDR3 consists of 14 residues. V shed 3 bases and J shed 7 bases, with 13 bases lying between them. CDR1 and CDR2 from the germline V gene are SGHRS and YFSETQ. This chain's CDR3 is CASSSSNRVGELFF. The CDR3 region has the DNA TGCGCCAGCAGCTCCAGCAACAGGGTCGGGGAGCTGTTTTTT.

This clone has a single count. This sequence joins TRBV27 and TRBJ1-3; D perhaps matches TRBD1 (6 bases). CDR1 and CDR2 (germline): MNHEY, SMNVEV (reference sequence). The CDR3 totals 14 residues. V dropped 6 bases and J dropped 2 bases, with 11 bases sitting between them. The CDR3 nucleotides read TGTGCCAGCAGAAAAACAGGGACTGGAAACACCATATATTTT. It is translated as CASRKTGTGNTIYF.

As DNA, the CDR3 is TGTGCCAGCAGCTTCGGTAATGGCGAGCAGTACTTC. Translating it yields CASSFGNGEQYF. The genes are TRBV13 and TRBJ2-7; no clear D. This CDR3 is 12 amino acids long. V lost 3 bases and J lost 6, with 9 bases in between. Germline CDR1 PRHDT, CDR2 FYEKMQ (reference sequence).

V usage is TRBV7-2 and J usage is TRBJ2-1; weak D call: TRBD2 (5 bases). The V and J ends lost 5 bases and 0 bases respectively, with 17 bases between them. The germline gives CDR1 SGHTA, CDR2 FQGNSA. CDR3 length: 17 amino acids. Here the CDR3 reads CASSMSGRRGSYNEQFF. CDR3 nucleotides: TGTGCCAGCAGCATGTCGGGAAGACGGGGCTCCTACAATGAGCAGTTCTTC.